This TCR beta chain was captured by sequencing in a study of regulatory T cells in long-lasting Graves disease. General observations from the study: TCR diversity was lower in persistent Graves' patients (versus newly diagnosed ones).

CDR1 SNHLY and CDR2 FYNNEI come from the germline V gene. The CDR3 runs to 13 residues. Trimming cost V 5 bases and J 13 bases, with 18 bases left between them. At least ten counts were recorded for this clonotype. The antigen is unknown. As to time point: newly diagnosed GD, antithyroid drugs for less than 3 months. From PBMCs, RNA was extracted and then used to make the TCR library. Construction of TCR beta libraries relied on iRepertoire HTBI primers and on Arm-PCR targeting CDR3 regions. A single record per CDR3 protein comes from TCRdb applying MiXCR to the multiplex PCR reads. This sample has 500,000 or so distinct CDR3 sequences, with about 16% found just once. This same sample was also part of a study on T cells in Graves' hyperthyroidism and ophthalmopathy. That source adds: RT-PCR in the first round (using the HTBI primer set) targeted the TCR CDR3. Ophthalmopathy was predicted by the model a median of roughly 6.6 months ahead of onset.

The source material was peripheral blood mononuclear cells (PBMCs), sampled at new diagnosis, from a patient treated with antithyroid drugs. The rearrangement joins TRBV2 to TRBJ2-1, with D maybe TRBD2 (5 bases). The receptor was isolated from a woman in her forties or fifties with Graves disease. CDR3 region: CASSPGLLGRQFF. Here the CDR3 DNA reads TGTGCCAGCAGTCCCGGACTCCTCGGTCGACAGTTCTTC.